This T cell receptor (beta chain) was captured by sequencing in a study of CD8 T cells in Susac syndrome (dated by TCRdb to between 2018 and 2020). In the study overall: The study used repertoire sequencing to test whether antigen drove CD8+ T cell activation and differentiation in Susac syndrome. Broader findings and caveats from the paper: The number of individuals in the TCR sequencing and HLA analysis was acknowledged as relatively small.

Counted from cysteine to phenylalanine, this CDR3 has 16 amino acids. The kept DNA is CDR3 alone, 48 bases in frame from the first base. The germline V gene provides CDR1 ENHRY and CDR2 SYGVKD. The junction shows trimming of 6 bases on V and 4 bases on J, plus 18 bases between the germline ends. A note on this clonotype: What this receptor recognizes is not known. Base qualities were left out, and no much larger clone turns up one base away.

Peripheral blood CD8+ and CD4+ T cells from healthy donors, Susac syndrome patients and multiple sclerosis patients were profiled by high-throughput TCR beta sequencing. The healthy donors served as controls matched for age and sex. Bulk CD8+ and CD4+ T cells were purified magnetically by negative isolation, whereas CD8+ TEMRA cells were enriched by FACS. Blood was drawn into EDTA tubes, processed within 24 hours, and PBMCs were isolated by density gradient centrifugation. PBMCs intended for TCR sequencing were cryopreserved in liquid nitrogen and thawed later in a water bath at 37 degrees C. A purity of at least 90% was achieved for sorted or isolated CD4+, CD8+ and CD8+ TEMRA cells. RNA was extracted using the RNeasy kit, and roughly 0.5 to 1 microgram was reverse transcribed with random hexamers. The immunoSEQ multiplex PCR assay, which covers 54 Vbeta and 13 Jbeta segments, was used to amplify TCR beta CDR3 regions. To correct PCR amplification bias, a synthetic template baseline was used for both primer optimization and computational correction. From the authors' description of their analysis: Reads were annotated to V, D and J genes per IMGT and analyzed with immunoSEQ Analyzer, keeping only productive sequences. To calculate clonality, Shannon entropy was normalized by log2 of the number of productive unique sequences and then subtracted from one. For each patient and control, public and private clones were evaluated among the 100 most prevalent clones. Clones were defined as Susac-specific if absent from the healthy and MS cohorts, from more than 900 published viral clones and from other ImmuneACCESS disease sequences. TCRdb reprocessed the public reads (quality trimming at Q25 with fastp, clone calling with MiXCR) and kept in-frame beta chains. A single entry per CDR3 protein holds the most common genes and DNA from its merged rows. The V and J calls follow TCRdb's processing rather than the paper's. The sample table shows 150,000 or so distinct CDR3 sequences, and roughly 94% are seen once. In total, the top ten clones hold around 0.075% of the sample.

The V gene is TRBV10-3 and the J gene is TRBJ2-2; matching of 5 bases hints at TRBD1 as the D gene. Sequenced material: CD4+ T cells from PBMCs. The TCR was taken from a human donor in good health. In nucleotides, the sequence is TGTGCCATCAGCGCATCGCAGGGAACAGGCACCGGGGAGCTGTTTTTT. Its product reads: CAISASQGTGTGELFF.